This T cell receptor beta chain was retrieved from a study of T cell repertoires in cytomegalovirus infection. Study-level background: Indicated by public TCR beta signatures were CMV infection and matching HLA type.

MiXCR, applied by TCRdb to the reads, yields one record per CDR3 protein. The sample includes just under 550,000 distinct CDR3 sequences, less than 30% of them seen just once. The CDR3 has 15 amino acids. Germline loops: CDR1 SGHDT, CDR2 YYEEEE. V lost 2 bases to trimming and J lost 1 base, with 12 bases between them. This clonotype came up many times. The chain links TRBV5-6 to TRBJ1-1; no clear D gene. The clonotype was recovered from a human donor in good health (CMV status not recorded). Some clones in this sample may be carry-over from other donors' samples. The sample taken for sequencing was PBMCs. DNA of the CDR3: TGTGCCAGCAGCTTCGGTGTCAGCGGGAACACTGAAGCTTTCTTT. Its protein is CASSFGVSGNTEAFF.